One and the same sample provided the 12 T cell receptor beta chains below, sequenced in a study of T cells in women clearing cervical HPV infection. Only in-frame clones appear in the TCRdb table, and some are missing; sequencing was by immunoSEQ multiplex PCR. The clone table shows around 39,000 clones, with the ten largest holding around 5.8%. The sample comprised blood buffy coat. The receptor set was obtained from a woman aged 18-70 years with a cervical HPV16 infection that either progressed to CIN3+ or cleared (not recorded which).

As for this clone: The missing CDR3 end, 3 residues past where the read stops, is filled in from the germline J gene. The rearrangement uses TRBV30 and TRBJ1-1; D is unresolved. Trimming stripped 5 bases from V and 0 bases from J, with 16 bases between. The CDR3 has 15 amino acids. Germline CDR1 is GTSNPN and CDR2 is SVGIG (reference sequence). This chain's CDR3 is CAWVGWAGMNTEAFF. The sequenced part of the CDR3 DNA is TGTGCCTGGGTCGGATGGGCAGGTATGAACACTGAA.

Of note for this clone: The read gets to within 3 residues of the CDR3 end, and the germline J gene fills in the rest. V usage is TRBV20-1 and J usage is TRBJ2-1, with no clear D. Deletions cut 0 bases from V and 8 bases from J, with 17 bases between. This CDR3 is built from 15 residues. CDR1 and CDR2 from the germline V gene are DFQATT and SNEGSKA (reference sequence). CDR3 sequence: CSARDFKVLFYEQFF. The sequenced CDR3 bases are TGCAGTGCTAGAGACTTTAAGGTCCTTTTCTATGAG.

Partial CDR3 DNA: TGTGCCAGCAGTTTACACAGGTTCGCTAACTATGGC. It codes for CASSLHRFANYG. The whole CDR3 region reads CASSLHRFANYGYTF. J is TRBJ1-2 and V is TRBV28, with D tentatively TRBD1 (5 bases). The read ends 3 residues shy of where the CDR3 ends; the end is completed using the germline J gene. CDR1 MDHEN and CDR2 SYDVKM come from the germline V gene. This CDR3 comprises 15 residues. V was pared by 2 bases and J by 0 bases, with 10 bases between.

Partial CDR3 DNA: TGTGCCAGACGATTTCAGGGAACCTTTTTCTCCTACGAG. Translation gives CARRFQGTFFSYE. The CDR3 in full is CARRFQGTFFSYEQYF. The chain links TRBV6-2 or TRBV6-3 to TRBJ2-7; D possibly corresponds to TRBD1 (5 bases). The CDR3 is cut off 3 residues early in the read; its end comes from the germline J gene. CDR3 size: 16 residues. The germline gives CDR1 MNHEY, CDR2 SVGEGT. V lost 9 bases and J 0 bases, leaving 21 bases between the germline ends.

As to this clone: Coverage ceases 3 residues before the CDR3 finishes, and the germline J gene fills in the end. This chain links TRBV30 with TRBJ2-3, with 11 bases fitting TRBD2. The CDR3 has 19 amino acids. Germline lookup yields CDR1 GTSNPN and CDR2 SVGIG (reference sequence). CDR3 DNA, as far as it was read: TGTGCCTGGACGTCCCCCTACCCCCTAGCGGGAGGTTCGGGGGAGACG. This codes for CAWTSPYPLAGGSGET. The whole CDR3 is CAWTSPYPLAGGSGETQYF.

In the case of this clone: Read data end 3 residues before the CDR3 end; the end is taken from the germline J gene. The rearrangement uses TRBV14 and TRBJ2-7; the D gene is possibly TRBD2 (6 bases). Looked up from germline, CDR1 is SGHDN and CDR2 is FVKESK. The V end was cut by 3 bases, the J end by 3 bases, with 15 bases between. This CDR3 has 15 amino acids. The covered CDR3 bases are TGTGCCAGCAGCCATATTGGGACGGGGGACTACGAG. This encodes CASSHIGTGDYE. The entire CDR3 is CASSHIGTGDYEQYF.

To note about this clone: The CDR3 is cut off 3 residues early in the read; its end comes from the germline J gene. The chain links TRBV19 to TRBJ1-5; 7 bases are shared with TRBD1. V lost 7 bases, J lost 1 base, and 7 bases stayed unmatched. CDR1 and CDR2 (germline): LNHDA, SQIVND (reference sequence). The CDR3 extends over 15 amino acids. The CDR3 DNA, read in part, is TGTGCCAGTAACGGACAGGCCCGAAGCAATCAGCCC. Its translation: CASNGQARSNQP. The whole CDR3 sequence reads CASNGQARSNQPQHF. The variable domain in full, with the rest retrieved from reference TRBV19 and TRBJ1-5, is DGGITQSPKYLFRKEGQNVTLSCEQNLNHDAMYWYRQDPGQGLRLIYYSQIVNDFQKGDIAEGYSVSREKKESFPLTVTSAQKNPTAFYLCASNGQARSNQPQHFGDGTRLSIL.

To note about this clone: The CDR3 end lies 3 residues beyond the end of the read and is filled in from the germline J gene. The chain joins TRBV30 to TRBJ1-1; 8 bases are shared with TRBD1. CDR1 and CDR2 from the germline V gene are GTSNPN and SVGIG (reference sequence). After removal of 2 bases from V and 0 bases from J, the junction contained 5 bases not matched to a gene. CDR3 length equals 15 residues. The CDR3: CAWSLTGAMNTEAFF. CDR3 bases read: TGTGCCTGGAGTTTGACAGGGGCTATGAACACTGAA.

In the case of this clone: From the germline J gene comes the end of the CDR3, since the read stops 3 residues before it. The rearrangement joins TRBV20-1 to TRBJ1-2; D perhaps matches TRBD1 (6 bases). This CDR3 spans 14 amino acids. The V end was cut by 3 bases, the J end by 4 bases, with 15 bases between. The germline V gene encodes CDR1 DFQATT and CDR2 SNEGSKA (reference sequence). The CDR3 protein is CSARGKQGIYGYTF. CDR3 DNA (partial): TGCAGTGCTAGGGGGAAACAGGGTATCTATGGC.

To note about this clone: The DNA ends 3 residues before the CDR3 does, and the rest of the CDR3 is filled in from the germline J gene. The chain joins TRBV19 to TRBJ2-3; perhaps TRBD2 as D (5 bases). The CDR3 covers 16 residues. Germline lookup yields CDR1 LNHDA and CDR2 SQIVND (reference sequence). CDR3 DNA, as far as it was read: TGTGCCAGTTCGGGTAATTCGGGGTCTTGGGGAGAGACG. Protein product: CASSGNSGSWGET. The whole CDR3 reads CASSGNSGSWGETQYF.

On this clone: One end of the junction is discordant with germline, which a read error may explain. The read terminates 3 residues ahead of where the CDR3 ends, so the germline J gene completes it. The chain couples TRBV5-1 to TRBJ2-5; 13 bases match TRBD2. Germline CDR1 and CDR2: SGHRS and YFSETQ. This CDR3 region has 14 residues. The CDR3: CAGSLTSGRETQYF. The CDR3 bases that were read are TGCGCCGGCAGCTTGACTAGCGGGAGGGAGACC.

As concerns this clone: The read finishes 3 residues shy of the CDR3 end, and the germline J gene is used to complete it. This chain links TRBV30 with TRBJ1-4; D possibly corresponds to TRBD1 (5 bases). This CDR3 has 15 residues. In germline, CDR1 is GTSNPN, CDR2 SVGIG (reference sequence). CDR3 amino acids: CALLADTLLYSPLFF. Partial CDR3 DNA: TGTGCCTTGCTCGCGGACACCCTTTTATATTCACCA.